The 3 T cell receptor beta chains below were found in one sample sequenced in a study of T-cell memory formation after mild COVID-19. TCRdb re-called the 5' RACE reads through MiXCR, storing one row per CDR3 protein. The data hold hundreds of thousands of distinct CDR3 sequences, with roughly 18% observed a single time. Sequencing input: PBMCs or a T cell subset sorted from them (not recorded which). Receptors originate from a man aged 18 to 30 who had mild COVID-19 (a few samples of this study predate the infection). Cell type and time point are not known.

This clonotype appeared a few times. The genes are TRBV5-6 and TRBJ2-5; no clear D gene. Trimming pared 6 bases from V and 2 bases from J, leaving 11 bases between. CDR1 SGHDT and CDR2 YYEEEE come from the germline V gene. The CDR3 contains 13 residues. CDR3 in DNA: TGTGCCAGCACCTTTGGGCAGCAAGAGACCCAGTACTTC. Translating gives CASTFGQQETQYF.

This clonotype occurred a few times. The chain couples TRBV5-1 to TRBJ1-1, with 8 bases lining up with TRBD1. The V and J ends lost 4 bases and 4 bases, in that order; junction bases with no gene match: 9. Germline CDR1 reads SGHRS; CDR2 reads YFSETQ. CDR3 length: 15 residues. The CDR3 region is CASSATGVEGTEAFF. In nucleotides, the CDR3 is TGCGCCAGCAGCGCGACAGGGGTCGAAGGCACTGAAGCTTTCTTT.

This clonotype was counted a few times. This chain links TRBV5-1 with TRBJ2-1, with TRBD2 matching over 10 bases. Germline V lookup: CDR1 SGHRS, CDR2 YFSETQ. The CDR3 sequence is 17 residues long. Unmatched junction bases numbered 12, after V lost 7 bases and J lost 2 bases. CDR3 sequence reads: CASRRDLSGGPYNEQFF. The CDR3 DNA reads TGCGCCAGCCGCAGAGATCTTAGCGGGGGGCCCTACAATGAGCAGTTCTTC.